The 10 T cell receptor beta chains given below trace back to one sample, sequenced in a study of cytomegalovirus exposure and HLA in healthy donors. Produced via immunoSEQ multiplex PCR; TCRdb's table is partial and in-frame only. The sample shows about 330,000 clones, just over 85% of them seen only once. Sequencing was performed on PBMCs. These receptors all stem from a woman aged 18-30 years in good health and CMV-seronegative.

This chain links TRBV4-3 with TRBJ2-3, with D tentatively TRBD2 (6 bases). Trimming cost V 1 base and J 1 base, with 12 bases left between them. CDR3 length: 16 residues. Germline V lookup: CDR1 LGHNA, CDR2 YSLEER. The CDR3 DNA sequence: TGCGCCAGCAGCCAAGGGGGAGGAATTCGCACAGATACGCAGTATTTT. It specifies CASSQGGGIRTDTQYF.

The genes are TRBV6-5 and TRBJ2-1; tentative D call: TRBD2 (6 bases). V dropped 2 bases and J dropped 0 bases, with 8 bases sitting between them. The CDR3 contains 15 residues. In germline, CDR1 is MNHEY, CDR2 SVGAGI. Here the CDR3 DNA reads TGTGCCAGCAGTTACCTCGGGAGCTCCTACAATGAGCAGTTCTTC. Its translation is CASSYLGSSYNEQFF.

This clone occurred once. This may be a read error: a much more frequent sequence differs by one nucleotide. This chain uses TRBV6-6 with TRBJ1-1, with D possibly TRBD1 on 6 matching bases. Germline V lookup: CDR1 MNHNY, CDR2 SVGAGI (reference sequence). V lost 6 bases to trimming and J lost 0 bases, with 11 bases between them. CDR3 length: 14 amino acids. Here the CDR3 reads CASSPQGMNTEAFF. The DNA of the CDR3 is TGTGCCAGCAGCCCACAGGGAATGAACACTGAAGCTTTCTTT.

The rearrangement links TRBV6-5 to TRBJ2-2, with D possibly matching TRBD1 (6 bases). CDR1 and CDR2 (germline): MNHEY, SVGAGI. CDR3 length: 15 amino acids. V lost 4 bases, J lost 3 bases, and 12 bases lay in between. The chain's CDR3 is CASSFQGYDTGELFF. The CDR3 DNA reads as TGTGCCAGCAGTTTCCAGGGGTATGACACCGGGGAGCTGTTTTTT.

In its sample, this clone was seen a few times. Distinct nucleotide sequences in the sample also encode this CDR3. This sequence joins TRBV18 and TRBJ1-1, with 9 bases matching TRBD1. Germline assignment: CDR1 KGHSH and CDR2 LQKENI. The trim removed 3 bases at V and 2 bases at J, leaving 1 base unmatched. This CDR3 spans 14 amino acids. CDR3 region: CASSPGQGNTEAFF. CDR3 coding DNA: TGTGCCAGCTCACCGGGACAGGGTAACACTGAAGCTTTCTTT.

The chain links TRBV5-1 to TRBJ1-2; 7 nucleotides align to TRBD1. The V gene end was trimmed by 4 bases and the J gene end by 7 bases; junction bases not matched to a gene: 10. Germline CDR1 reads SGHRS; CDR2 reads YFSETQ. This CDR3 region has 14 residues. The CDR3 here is CASSRPGQSIGYTF. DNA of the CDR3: TGCGCCAGCAGCAGACCGGGACAGTCGATTGGCTACACCTTC.

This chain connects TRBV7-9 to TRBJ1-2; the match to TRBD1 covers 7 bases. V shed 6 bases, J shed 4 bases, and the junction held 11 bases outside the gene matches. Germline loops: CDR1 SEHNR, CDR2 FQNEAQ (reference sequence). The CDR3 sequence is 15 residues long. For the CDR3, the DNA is TGTGCCAGCAGTCGAGGACAGGCTAACCTCTATGGCTACACCTTC. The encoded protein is CASSRGQANLYGYTF.

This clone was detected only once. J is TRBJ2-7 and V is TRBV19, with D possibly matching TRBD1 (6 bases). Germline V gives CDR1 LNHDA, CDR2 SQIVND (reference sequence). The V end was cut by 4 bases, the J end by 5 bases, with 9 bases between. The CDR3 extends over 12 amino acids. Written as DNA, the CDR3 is TGTGCCAGTAGTAGCAACAGGGACGAGCAGTACTTC. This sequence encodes CASSSNRDEQYF.

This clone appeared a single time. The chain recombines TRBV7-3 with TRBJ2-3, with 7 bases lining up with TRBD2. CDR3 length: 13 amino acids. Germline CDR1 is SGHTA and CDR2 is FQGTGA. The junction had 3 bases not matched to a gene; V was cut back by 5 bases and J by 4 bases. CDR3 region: CASSPGGADTQYF. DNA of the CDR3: TGTGCCAGCAGCCCGGGGGGTGCAGATACGCAGTATTTT.

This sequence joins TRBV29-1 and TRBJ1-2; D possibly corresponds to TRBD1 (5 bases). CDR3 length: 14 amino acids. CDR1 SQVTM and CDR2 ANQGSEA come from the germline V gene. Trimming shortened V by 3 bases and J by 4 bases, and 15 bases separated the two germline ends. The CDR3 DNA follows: TGCAGCGTTGACGGGCAGGGAAGTGGCTATGGCTACACCTTC. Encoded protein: CSVDGQGSGYGYTF.